This TCR beta chain was identified in a study of vaccination and CD4 T cells after COVID-19. At the Johns Hopkins FTIC core, DNA taken from cultured CD4+ T cells was sequenced by way of the Oncomine TCR Beta short-read assay. It was from cultured CD4+ T cells that genomic DNA was extracted. MiXCR was run by TCRdb on the PCR reads, yielding one entry per CDR3 protein. The repertoire holds 15,000 to 20,000 distinct CDR3 sequences, 40% to 55% seen once, with approximately 10% in the top ten. Treatment denoted: roughly 10-day PBMC culture with coronavirus spike peptide pools or control peptides (ViraFEST assay). As regards this clonotype: Its antigen is unknown.

The receptor was derived from a human donor who had recovered from COVID-19. The sample was CD4+ T cells from blood, cultured in vitro.

The CDR3 sequence is CSAGNPGQMRNGYTF. The CDR3 nucleotides are TGCAGTGCGGGGAATCCGGGACAGATGAGGAATGGCTACACCTTC. V is TRBV20-1 and J is TRBJ1-2, with TRBD1 matching 7 bases. CDR3 length: 15 amino acids. The germline V gene encodes CDR1 DFQATT and CDR2 SNEGSKA (reference sequence). The V gene end was trimmed by 6 bases and the J gene end by 6 bases; junction bases not matched to a gene: 16.